This T cell receptor (beta chain) comes out of a study of control samples from healthy donors and cancer patients. The protocol was immunoSEQ multiplex PCR, while the TCRdb copy is restricted to in-frame clones and leaves out a portion. The data show 75,000 to 80,000 clones, approximately 88% seen once. The receptor's source is a woman between 45 and 65 years old with colorectal cancer. What was sequenced was PBMCs.

Written as DNA, the CDR3 is TGTGCCAGCAGTTCCCCGCCCTATGGCTACACCTTC. Its translation is CASSSPPYGYTF. This chain connects TRBV28 to TRBJ1-2, with D uncertain. CDR3 length: 12 residues. The ends were cut back, 4 bases at V and 4 bases at J, with 7 bases in the middle. Germline-derived CDR1 and CDR2 are MDHEN and SYDVKM.